Presented here are 27 T cell receptor beta chains from one specimen sequenced in a study of shared clonotypes between healthy human individuals. Clones were read by immunoSEQ multiplex PCR, and TCRdb kept only the in-frame ones, dropping some. Of millions of clones listed, 90% to 95% were seen once; the top ten hold 0.1% to 0.15%. The sample was naive CD4+ T cells sorted from blood. The subset: CD45RA+ positively selected. Receptors were obtained from a man between 18 and 35 years old in good health.

The chain joins TRBV28 to TRBJ1-3; D unclear. Germline V gene data show CDR1 as MDHEN and CDR2 as SYDVKM. V was cut by 8 bases and J by 8 bases, with 7 bases left in between. CDR3 length: 10 amino acids. The CDR3 DNA follows: TGTGCCAGCGGGAGTTACACCATATATTTT. Its translation is CASGSYTIYF.

The sample holds one count of this clone. The chain uses TRBV6-7 and TRBJ1-6; TRBD1 is a possible D gene (6 bases). Being an ORF, TRBV6-7 has a function that is uncertain. This CDR3 spans 19 amino acids. V lost 0 bases, J lost 0 bases, and 15 bases lay in between. The CDR3 reads CASSYSRTDISSYNSPLHF. DNA of the CDR3: TGTGCCAGCAGTTACTCTAGGACAGACATAAGCTCCTATAATTCACCCCTCCACTTT.

The chain carries TRBV2 and TRBJ2-7, with no clear D. Looked up from germline, CDR1 is SNHLY and CDR2 is FYNNEI. The CDR3 runs to 15 residues. V dropped 4 bases and J dropped 1 base, with 14 bases sitting between them. The CDR3 here is CASSARSGGSYEQYF. CDR3 nucleotide sequence: TGTGCCAGCAGTGCTAGAAGTGGTGGATCCTACGAGCAGTACTTC.

V is TRBV11-2 and J is TRBJ2-3, with 8 nucleotides matching TRBD2. Losses at the gene ends were 3 bases for V and 8 bases for J; bases not matched to a gene: 10. The V gene's germline CDR1 is SGHAT and CDR2 FQNNGV. The CDR3 sequence is 15 residues long. The CDR3 bases are TGTGCCAGCAGCTTCACCGGACTAGCACAGACTACGCAGTATTTT. Residues: CASSFTGLAQTTQYF. The whole variable domain, remainder taken from reference TRBV11-2 and TRBJ2-3, is EAGVAQSPRYKIIEKRQSVAFWCNPISGHATLYWYQQILGQGPKLLIQFQNNGVVDDSQLPKDRFSAERLKGVDSTLKIQPAKLEDSAVYLCASSFTGLAQTTQYFGPGTRLTVL.

The V call is TRBV11-2, the J call TRBJ1-5; D uncertain. V was pared by 5 bases and J by 0 bases, with 11 bases between. Per germline, CDR1 SGHAT and CDR2 FQNNGV. This CDR3 is 15 amino acids long. The CDR3: CASSPRLGSNQPQHF. The CDR3, as DNA: TGTGCCAGCAGCCCCAGACTGGGTAGCAATCAGCCCCAGCATTTT.

The genes are TRBV10-1 and TRBJ2-5; 12 bases agree with TRBD2. With V trimmed by 2 bases and J by 2 bases, 3 bases remained unmatched. Looked up from germline, CDR1 is WNHNN and CDR2 is SYGVQD (reference sequence). The length of the CDR3 is 16 residues. CDR3 region: CASSEGTSGSQETQYF. CDR3 DNA sequence: TGCGCCAGCAGTGAGGGGACTAGCGGGTCACAAGAGACCCAGTACTTC.

The chain employs TRBV28 and TRBJ2-3, with 10 positions matching TRBD1. CDR1 is MDHEN and CDR2 is SYDVKM in the germline V gene. V dropped 5 bases and J dropped 2; count of bases not matched to a gene: 10. This CDR3 is 17 amino acids long. The CDR3 reads CASSLPPGTGVTDTQYF. The CDR3 coding sequence is TGTGCCAGCAGTCTCCCCCCCGGGACAGGGGTCACAGATACGCAGTATTTT.

The chain couples TRBV7-6 to TRBJ1-1; 8 nucleotides align to TRBD1. The CDR3 is made up of 14 amino acids. CDR1 and CDR2 from the germline V gene are SGHVS and FNYEAQ. V dropped 5 bases and J dropped 5; count of bases not matched to a gene: 7. The chain's CDR3 is CASSRQGFSTEAFF. In DNA form, the CDR3 reads TGTGCCAGCAGCCGACAGGGGTTTAGTACTGAAGCTTTCTTT.

This chain links TRBV5-1 with TRBJ1-1; D call uncertain. V was trimmed by 4 bases and J by 0 bases, leaving 16 bases between them. Per the germline V gene, CDR1 is SGHRS and CDR2 is YFSETQ. The length of the CDR3 is 16 residues. The CDR3 coding sequence is TGCGCCAGCAGCACCCAGCCCGGTACCATGAACACTGAAGCTTTCTTT. Encoded protein: CASSTQPGTMNTEAFF.

The gene calls are TRBV5-6 and TRBJ1-4; 8 bases map to TRBD1. V was pared by 2 bases and J by 0 bases, with 3 bases of the junction left unmatched. The CDR3 sequence is 16 residues long. Germline CDR1 reads SGHDT; CDR2 reads YYEEEE. CDR3 sequence: CASSFDRGATNEKLFF. CDR3 DNA: TGTGCCAGCAGCTTCGACAGGGGTGCAACTAATGAAAAACTGTTTTTT.

The gene calls are TRBV5-4 and TRBJ1-5; D possibly corresponds to TRBD1 (6 bases). V was clipped by 0 bases and J by 9 bases, with 16 bases between them. Germline loops: CDR1 SGHNT, CDR2 YYREEE (reference sequence). The CDR3 consists of 15 residues. CDR3 nucleotides: TGTGCCAGCAGCTTGGGAGTGGGGGGGCCAGGGCCCCAGCATTTT. This translates into CASSLGVGGPGPQHF.

Of note for this clone: Other DNA sequences within the sample encode an identical CDR3. The chain joins TRBV7-6 to TRBJ2-3; D is ambiguous. Germline CDR1 and CDR2: SGHVS and FNYEAQ. The length of the CDR3 is 12 residues. V lost 2 bases and J 6 bases, leaving 6 bases between the germline ends. This CDR3 is CASSLKGDTQYF. CDR3 DNA: TGTGCCAGCAGCTTAAAAGGGGATACGCAGTATTTT.

This rearrangement joins TRBV4-1 to TRBJ2-7; TRBD1 aligns across 8 bases. Per germline, CDR1 MGHRA and CDR2 YSYEKL. The V and J ends lost 1 base and 5 bases, in that order; junction bases with no gene match: 10. The CDR3 covers 16 residues. CDR3: CASSQGPRQGRNEQYF. CDR3 bases: TGCGCCAGCAGCCAAGGCCCGCGACAGGGGAGGAACGAGCAGTACTTC.

The rearrangement links TRBV10-3 to TRBJ2-7; D might be TRBD2 (6 bases). The germline gives CDR1 ENHRY, CDR2 SYGVKD. This CDR3 comprises 13 residues. V was clipped by 4 bases and J by 4 bases, with 11 bases between them. The CDR3 coding sequence is TGTGCCATCAGTGCGCAACTAGCTTACGAGCAGTACTTC. Its translation: CAISAQLAYEQYF.

This chain connects TRBV7-2 to TRBJ2-7; 10 bases align to TRBD2. V dropped 5 bases and J dropped 5; count of bases not matched to a gene: 9. CDR1 is SGHTA and CDR2 is FQGNSA in the germline V gene. The CDR3 length is 15 residues. The CDR3 reads CASSLRLAGRHEQYF. In DNA, the CDR3 is TGTGCCAGCAGCCTCAGACTAGCGGGTCGCCACGAGCAGTACTTC.

The gene calls are TRBV6-6 and TRBJ1-3; 8 nucleotides match TRBD1. The CDR3 loop spans 13 amino acids. Losses at the gene ends were 6 bases for V and 6 bases for J; bases not matched to a gene: 4. Germline loops: CDR1 MNHNY, CDR2 SVGAGI (reference sequence). This chain's CDR3 is CASREQGENTIYF. CDR3 coding DNA: TGTGCCAGCAGAGAACAGGGGGAAAACACCATATATTTT.

The genes are TRBV19 and TRBJ1-1, with D unclear. V lost 3 bases to trimming and J lost 0 bases, with 8 bases between them. Germline values: CDR1 LNHDA, CDR2 SQIVND (reference sequence). The CDR3 has 14 residues. DNA for the CDR3: TGTGCCAGTAGTATCGTCACGGTGAACACTGAAGCTTTCTTT. Translation: CASSIVTVNTEAFF.

This chain joins TRBV2 and TRBJ1-4; 9 nucleotides line up with TRBD1. Germline assignment: CDR1 SNHLY and CDR2 FYNNEI. The CDR3 consists of 15 residues. Trimming at V came to 2 bases and at J to 5 bases, leaving 3 bases not matched to a gene. The chain's CDR3 is CASSETGTGNEKLFF. For the CDR3, the DNA is TGTGCCAGCAGTGAAACCGGGACAGGGAATGAAAAACTGTTTTTT.

The CDR3: CASSLFGVGDTQYF. The CDR3, as DNA: TGTGCCAGCAGCTTGTTTGGGGTAGGAGATACGCAGTATTTT. The chain is built from TRBV5-4 and TRBJ2-3; D is unclear. The CDR3 has 14 residues. Trimming left V 1 base short and J 5 bases short, with 11 bases between. CDR1 SGHNT and CDR2 YYREEE come from the germline V gene (reference sequence).

To note about this clone: Other DNA sequences within the sample encode an identical CDR3. The chain uses TRBV4-3 and TRBJ2-2, with D unclear. V was cut by 0 bases and J by 2 bases, with 4 bases left in between. The germline V gene encodes CDR1 LGHNA and CDR2 YSLEER. This CDR3 has 14 residues. The CDR3 region has the DNA TGCGCCAGCAGCCAAGATATAAACACCGGGGAGCTGTTTTTT. Its protein product is CASSQDINTGELFF.

This sequence joins TRBV5-6 and TRBJ1-5; the D gene is possibly TRBD1 (5 bases). The germline gives CDR1 SGHDT, CDR2 YYEEEE. Trimming removed 1 base at V and 2 bases at J, with 7 bases between. The CDR3 loop spans 14 amino acids. The CDR3, as DNA: TGTGCCAGCAGCTTGTGGGGCGGCAATCAGCCCCAGCATTTT. This encodes CASSLWGGNQPQHF.

Turning to this clone: Other DNA sequences from this sample encode an identical CDR3 as well. The chain uses TRBV4-1 and TRBJ2-7; D perhaps matches TRBD1 (5 bases). The V and J ends lost 3 bases and 3 bases respectively, with 6 bases between them. The germline gives CDR1 MGHRA, CDR2 YSYEKL. The CDR3 runs 12 residues. DNA for the CDR3: TGCGCCAGCAGCCACCAGGGCTACGAGCAGTACTTC. It is translated as CASSHQGYEQYF.

The chain employs TRBV11-3 and TRBJ2-2; possible D gene TRBD1, 5 bases. The germline V gene has CDR1 SGHNT and CDR2 YENEEA. Trimming stripped 0 bases from V and 1 base from J, with 9 bases between. The CDR3 is made up of 16 amino acids. This CDR3 is CASSLDLGQNTGELFF. CDR3 in DNA: TGTGCCAGCAGCTTAGATCTGGGGCAGAACACCGGGGAGCTGTTTTTT.

About this clone: This specimen includes other DNA sequences encoding the same CDR3. J is TRBJ1-3 and V is TRBV30; D not resolved. V lost 4 bases, J lost 1 base, and 5 bases lay in between. The CDR3 is 12 amino acids. Germline-derived CDR1 and CDR2 are GTSNPN and SVGIG (reference sequence). The CDR3 loop is CAWTVSGNTIYF. The CDR3 DNA is TGTGCCTGGACGGTTTCTGGAAACACCATATATTTT.

The chain employs TRBV28 and TRBJ2-7, with D possibly TRBD1 on 5 matching bases. V was pared by 3 bases and J by 1 base, with 13 bases between. This CDR3 region has 15 residues. CDR1 is MDHEN and CDR2 is SYDVKM in the germline V gene. CDR3 loop: CASSFGWQGSYEQYF. CDR3 coding DNA: TGTGCCAGCAGTTTTGGGTGGCAGGGTTCCTACGAGCAGTACTTC.

This clone was observed a few times. This chain joins TRBV5-1 and TRBJ2-5; 12 bases agree with TRBD1. The J call is in doubt because the DNA end fits TRBJ2-7 better. This CDR3 is 14 amino acids long. Germline V lookup: CDR1 SGHRS, CDR2 YFSETQ. The CDR3 loop reads CASSWGQGAFEQYF. CDR3 DNA sequence: TGCGCCAGCAGCTGGGGACAGGGGGCCTTCGAGCAGTACTTC.

The chain joins TRBV2 to TRBJ2-2; 8 bases fit TRBD1. Trimming at V came to 8 bases and at J to 2 bases, leaving 7 bases not matched to a gene. Looked up from germline, CDR1 is SNHLY and CDR2 is FYNNEI. The CDR3 spans 15 residues. This CDR3 reads CASLADRANTGELFF. DNA for the CDR3: TGTGCCAGCTTAGCGGACAGGGCTAACACCGGGGAGCTGTTTTTT.